This TCR beta chain was sequenced during a study of cytomegalovirus exposure and HLA in healthy donors. Overall study findings and caveats: The investigators catalogued 150 or so TCR beta chains as cytomegalovirus-associated. The CMV antigen specificity of a few CMV-associated chains was confirmed through in vitro analysis.

Primers for the PCR totalled 60 Vbeta and 13 Jbeta. TCRdb's table, derived via immunoSEQ multiplex PCR, lists solely in-frame clones and lacks some. This table holds fewer than 250,000 clones, approximately 79% found once. A word on this clone: Its cognate antigen is unknown.

The sequence derives from a male donor in good health and CMV-seronegative. Sequencing used PBMCs.

The DNA of the CDR3 is TGTGCCAGCAGTTACGAGGGGGGGGCTCAAGAGACCCAGTACTTC. Encoded protein: CASSYEGGAQETQYF. The genes are TRBV6-5 and TRBJ2-5; a weak D match, TRBD2 (7 bases). The CDR3 sequence is 15 residues long. CDR1 and CDR2 (germline): MNHEY, SVGAGI. The V gene lost 2 bases and the J gene lost 2 bases, with 12 bases spanning the gap.